Shown below are 9 T cell receptor beta chains from a single sample sequenced in a study of spatial heterogeneity in lung cancer. Findings and caveats of the study: Mutation tallies in tumors tracked expanded intratumoral alpha and beta TCR counts.

Their recognized antigens are unknown. TCRdb itself ran the 5' RACE reads through MiXCR, one entry per CDR3 protein. The sample yields roughly 7,000 distinct CDR3 sequences, 13% to 15% seen once. The time point denotes: sample taken at primary tumor resection. This sample comprised lung tumor tissue, obtained at surgery. The receptors were gathered from a female donor with early-stage non-small cell lung cancer.

Remarks on this clonotype: Being off target in a library aimed at alpha chains, this beta chain has a size of little meaning. The rearrangement uses TRBV28 and TRBJ2-3; 9 bases match TRBD2. CDR3 length: 18 residues. J was trimmed by 0 bases and V by 3 bases; bases with no gene match: 10. Germline loops: CDR1 MDHEN, CDR2 SYDVKM. CDR3 residues: CASSLGLLAGPSTDTQYF. The DNA for the CDR3 is TGTGCCAGCAGTTTGGGACTACTAGCGGGCCCTAGCACAGATACGCAGTATTTT.

This clonotype was detected many times. As an off-target read in a library built for alpha chains, this beta chain has a frequency of little significance. The V gene is TRBV7-2, the J gene TRBJ2-5; 7 positions agree with TRBD2. The CDR3 is 15 amino acids. Germline V gene data show CDR1 as SGHTA and CDR2 as FQGNSA. The ends lost 2 bases at V and 4 bases at J; junction bases unmatched: 7. The chain's CDR3 is CASSLIGLGAETQYF. DNA for the CDR3: TGTGCCAGCAGCTTAATAGGACTAGGGGCAGAGACCCAGTACTTC.

This clonotype rates as medium-sized. This beta chain slipped into a library made for alpha chains as a stray read, so its size is not meaningful. The J gene is TRBJ1-1, the V gene TRBV5-1, with 7 positions matching TRBD1. Germline values: CDR1 SGHRS, CDR2 YFSETQ. The CDR3 is 15 amino acids. The ends lost 3 bases at V and 3 bases at J; junction bases unmatched: 8. CDR3 in DNA: TGCGCCAGCAGCTACCGGACAGGCAGGGACACTGAAGCTTTCTTT. Protein sequence: CASSYRTGRDTEAFF.

This clonotype is deemed medium-sized. The library was prepared for alpha chains; this beta chain is a stray read, so its frequency means little. V is TRBV6-5 and J is TRBJ1-5; TRBD1 might be the D (6 bases). Trimming stripped 6 bases from V and 4 bases from J, with 22 bases between. CDR1 is MNHEY, CDR2 SVGAGI, per germline. This CDR3 has 17 amino acids. CDR3 sequence reads: CASSSWGGGLQNQPQHF. The CDR3 DNA reads as TGTGCCAGCAGCTCCTGGGGAGGGGGGCTGCAAAATCAGCCCCAGCATTTT.

In this sample, this clonotype is medium-sized. As an off-target read in a library built for alpha chains, this beta chain has a frequency of little significance. This chain uses TRBV7-8 with TRBJ2-2; tentatively, D is TRBD1 or TRBD2 (7 bases each). In germline, CDR1 is SGHVS, CDR2 FQNEAQ. The CDR3 spans 16 residues. Deletions cut 3 bases from V and 5 bases from J, with 16 bases between. The CDR3 region has the DNA TGTGCCAGCAGCTTGACAGGGAGGGTGGAAACCGGGGAGCTGTTTTTT. Translated: CASSLTGRVETGELFF.

As to this clonotype: The library was prepared for alpha chains; this beta chain is a stray read, so its frequency means little. This rearrangement joins TRBV5-1 to TRBJ1-1, with no clear D. V was cut by 2 bases and J by 10 bases, with 12 bases left in between. CDR1 is SGHRS, CDR2 YFSETQ, per germline. The CDR3 extends over 12 amino acids. The CDR3 loop reads CASSFAGPRAFF. The CDR3 DNA reads as TGCGCCAGCAGCTTTGCCGGTCCCAGAGCTTTCTTT. Full variable domain (rest looked up from reference TRBV5-1 and TRBJ1-1): KAGVTQTPRYLIKTRGQQVTLSCSPISGHRSVSWYQQTPGQGLQFLFEYFSETQRNKGNFPGRFSGRQFSNSRSEMNVSTLELGDSALYLCASSFAGPRAFFGQGTRLTVV.

By sample share, this clonotype is medium-sized. This beta chain is a stray read from a library made for alpha chains; its abundance is not meaningful. V and J are TRBV18 and TRBJ2-5, with 8 positions matching TRBD2. V shed 3 bases and J 5 bases; nucleotides not matched to a gene: 5. CDR3 length: 14 residues. CDR1 is KGHSH, CDR2 LQKENI, per germline. The DNA for the CDR3 is TGTGCCAGCTCACCGGCGACTAGCGCTGAGACCCAGTACTTC. Translation gives CASSPATSAETQYF.

For this clonotype: The library was prepared for alpha chains; this beta chain is a stray read, so its frequency means little. V usage is TRBV7-8 and J usage is TRBJ2-3; D is possibly TRBD2 (6 bases). Between the trimmed V and J ends, which lost 0 bases and 4 bases, there was a span of 14 bases. CDR1 SGHVS and CDR2 FQNEAQ come from the germline V gene. CDR3 length equals 16 residues. The CDR3 loop reads CASSLAAVGDSDTQYF. DNA of the CDR3: TGTGCCAGCAGCTTAGCGGCGGTAGGGGACTCAGATACGCAGTATTTT.

This clonotype ranks as medium-sized. This beta chain is a stray read from a library made for alpha chains; its abundance is not meaningful. V usage is TRBV2 and J usage is TRBJ2-7, with D perhaps TRBD1 or TRBD2 (6 bases each). The CDR3 spans 13 residues. Germline V gene data show CDR1 as SNHLY and CDR2 as FYNNEI. V was shortened by 4 bases and J by 4 bases, with 11 bases between the two germline ends. The CDR3 here is CASSGGARYEQYF. The CDR3 DNA reads TGTGCCAGCAGTGGGGGGGCCAGATACGAGCAGTACTTC.